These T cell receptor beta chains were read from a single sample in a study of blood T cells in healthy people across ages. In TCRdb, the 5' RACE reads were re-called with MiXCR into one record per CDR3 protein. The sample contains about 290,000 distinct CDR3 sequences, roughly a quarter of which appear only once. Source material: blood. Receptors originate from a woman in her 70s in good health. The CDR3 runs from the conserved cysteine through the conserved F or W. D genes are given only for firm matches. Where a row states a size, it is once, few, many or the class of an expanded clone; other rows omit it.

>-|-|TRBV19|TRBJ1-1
TGTGCCAGTAGTATCCTAACGAACACTGAAGCTTTCTTT
CASSILTNTEAFF
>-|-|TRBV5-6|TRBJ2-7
TGTGCCAGCAGCTTGAGGAACGAGCAGTACTTC
CASSLRNEQYF
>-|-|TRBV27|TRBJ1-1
TGTGCCAGCAGTTTATCGGGCCAGGGTGGCGAAGCTTTCTTT
CASSLSGQGGEAFF
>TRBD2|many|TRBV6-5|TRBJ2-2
TGTGCCAGCAGTCCCCCCCCGGGGGAGGGACTAGTAACCGGGGAGCTGTTTTTT
CASSPPPGEGLVTGELFF
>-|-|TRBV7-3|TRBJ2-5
TGTGCCAGCAGCTTACTCGGCAGGGACCAAGAGACCCAGTACTTC
CASSLLGRDQETQYF
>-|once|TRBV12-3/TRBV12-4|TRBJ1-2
TGTGCCAGCAGCCCAGCCCGGGACATAGCTGGCTACACCTTC
CASSPARDIAGYTF
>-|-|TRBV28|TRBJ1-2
TGTGCCAGCAGCACTACCGACTTTGGCTACACCTTC
CASSTTDFGYTF
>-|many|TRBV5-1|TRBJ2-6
TGCGCCAGCAGCTTGGGCCCCTCTGGGGCCAACGTCCTGACTTTC
CASSLGPSGANVLTF
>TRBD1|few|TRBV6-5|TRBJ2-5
TGCGCCAGCAGTTACTCGGGATCAAGGGGGCTGGCCACCAAAGAGACCCAGTACTTC
CASSYSGSRGLATKETQYF
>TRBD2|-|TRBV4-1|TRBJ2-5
TGCGCCAGCAGCCAAGATCCCGCGATAGCGGGAGAGACCCAGTACTTC
CASSQDPAIAGETQYF
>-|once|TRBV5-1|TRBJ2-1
TGCGCCAGCAGGCTAAGCGATGAGCAGTTCTTC
CASRLSDEQFF
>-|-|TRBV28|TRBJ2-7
TGTGCCAGCAGTCTATCAGCTAAGGGGGGGAGGCCCTACGAGCAGTACTTC
CASSLSAKGGRPYEQYF
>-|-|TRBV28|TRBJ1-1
TGTGCCGGCAGATTTCCAGGACGGGGAAAGCTGTTCTTT
CAGRFPGRGKLFF
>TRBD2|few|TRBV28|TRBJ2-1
TGTGCCAGCACCCTCCGGACTAGTCCCCAGGGGCAGTTCTTC
CASTLRTSPQGQFF
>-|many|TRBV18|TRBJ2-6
TGTGCCAGCTCACCATCTGGGGCCAACGTCCTGACTTTC
CASSPSGANVLTF
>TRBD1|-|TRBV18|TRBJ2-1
TGTGCCAGCTCACCGCGGGGACAGGGAGCTAATGAGCAGTTCTTC
CASSPRGQGANEQFF
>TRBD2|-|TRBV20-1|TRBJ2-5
TGCAGTGCTAGAGAACGAGAGAGACTAGCGGAGGAGACCCAGTACTTC
CSARERERLAEETQYF
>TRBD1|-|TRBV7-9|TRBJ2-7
TGTGCCAGCAGCTTAGGACAGGGGCTCATACGGTACGAGCAGTACTTC
CASSLGQGLIRYEQYF
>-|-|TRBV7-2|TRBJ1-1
TGTGCCAGCAGCTACAGGACAGCCAACACTGAAGCTTTCTTT
CASSYRTANTEAFF
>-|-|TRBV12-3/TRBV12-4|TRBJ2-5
TGTGCCTGTCACGGGGCGGGAAACCAAGAGACCCAGTACTTC
CACHGAGNQETQYF
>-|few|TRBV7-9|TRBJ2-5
TGTGCCGGCGCCCAACCTAGACAGCAAGAGACCCGGTACTTC
CAGAQPRQQETRYF
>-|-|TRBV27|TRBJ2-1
TGTGCCAGCAGTTTTAAGGGAGATGAGCAGTTCTTC
CASSFKGDEQFF
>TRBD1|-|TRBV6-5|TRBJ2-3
TGTGCCAGCAGTTCGTGGACAGGGGGCGTCGATACGCAGTATTTT
CASSSWTGGVDTQYF
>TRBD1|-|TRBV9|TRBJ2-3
TGTGCCAGCAGCGTAGGGGACAGCCGCACAGATACGCAGTATTTT
CASSVGDSRTDTQYF
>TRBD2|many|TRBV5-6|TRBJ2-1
TGTGCCAGCAGCTTGGGTCCTAGCGGGGCCGCTGGGAATGAGCAGTTCTTC
CASSLGPSGAAGNEQFF
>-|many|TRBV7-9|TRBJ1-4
TGTGCCAGCAGCCGGGATCAGACCACTAATGAAAAACTGTTTTTT
CASSRDQTTNEKLFF
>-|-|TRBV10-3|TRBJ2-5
TGTGCCATCAGGGCTTTTTTAGGTGGGGGGAGAGAGACCCAGTACTTC
CAIRAFLGGGRETQYF
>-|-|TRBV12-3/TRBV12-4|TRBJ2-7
TGTGCCAGCAGTTCCTACTACCACCAAAGCTTC
CASSSYYHQSF
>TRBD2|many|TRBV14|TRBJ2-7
TGTGCCAGCAGCCAGTTACTAGCGGGCTCCTACGAGCAGTACTTC
CASSQLLAGSYEQYF
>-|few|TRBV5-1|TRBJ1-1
TGCGCCAGCAGCTTCGACAGGCCCACTGAAGCTTTCTTT
CASSFDRPTEAFF
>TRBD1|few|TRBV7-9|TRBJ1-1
TGTGCCAGCAGCTACGCCGGGACAGGGAACACTGAAGCTTTCTTT
CASSYAGTGNTEAFF
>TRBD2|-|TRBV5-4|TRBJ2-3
TGTGCCAGCAGCCCTTCGGGGGGGAGCACAGATACGCAGTATTTT
CASSPSGGSTDTQYF
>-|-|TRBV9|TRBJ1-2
TGTGCCAGCACTTTAAGTTCTGGGTCACCTTATGGCTACACCTTC
CASTLSSGSPYGYTF
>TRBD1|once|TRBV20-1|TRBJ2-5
TGCAGTGCTAGGGGGGACAGGGTCGAAGAGACCCGGTACTTC
CSARGDRVEETRYF
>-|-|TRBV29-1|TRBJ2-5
TGCAGCGTTGAAGGACGGCAAAAAGAGACCCAGTACTTC
CSVEGRQKETQYF
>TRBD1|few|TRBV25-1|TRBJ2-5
TGTGCCAACAGTGACCGGGACAGGGGAGGAAAGACCCAGTACTTC
CANSDRDRGGKTQYF
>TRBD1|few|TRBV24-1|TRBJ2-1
TGTGCCACCAGTGATTTGGCCAGGGGGAATGAGCAGTTCTTC
CATSDLARGNEQFF
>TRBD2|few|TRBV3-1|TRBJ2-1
TGTGCCAGCAGCCTCCAAGGACTAGCGGGAGCCTACAATGAGCAGTTCTTC
CASSLQGLAGAYNEQFF
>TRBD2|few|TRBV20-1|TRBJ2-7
TGCAGTGCTGACCTAGCGGAAAGCTCCTACGAGCAGTACTTC
CSADLAESSYEQYF
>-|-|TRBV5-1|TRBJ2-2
TGCGCCAGCAATGCGGACAGAAACACCGGGGAGCTGTTTTTT
CASNADRNTGELFF
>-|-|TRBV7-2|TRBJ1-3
TGTGCCAGCAGCTCGAGGGCCCGCTCTGGAAACACCATATATTTT
CASSSRARSGNTIYF
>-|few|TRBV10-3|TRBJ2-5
TGTGCCATCAGTGTACAGGGCGGAGAGACCCAGTACTTC
CAISVQGGETQYF